The T cell receptor beta chain under discussion was sequenced for a study of blood T cells in healthy people across ages. Primers used in a second PCR of about 6 to 11 cycles were a sample-barcoded 5' primer and a J-beta primer mix. TCRdb itself ran the 5' RACE reads through MiXCR, one entry per CDR3 protein. The sample holds approximately 800,000 distinct CDR3 sequences, around 62% seen once. Of note for this clonotype: As yet, its antigen is unknown.

The germline gives CDR1 SGHDN, CDR2 FVKESK. The CDR3 is 13 amino acids. With 4 bases removed from V and 2 bases from J, the gap between germline ends came to 6 bases. Findings and caveats of the study: The fall in TCR beta diversity per million T cells was roughly linear with age.

This receptor was identified in a man aged 25-40 years in good health. Specimen: blood. V usage is TRBV14 and J usage is TRBJ2-1; D unresolved. The CDR3 coding sequence is TGTGCCAGCAGCCCTCCTGCCTACAATGAGCAGTTCTTC. Translating gives CASSPPAYNEQFF.